The present entry profiles one T cell receptor beta chain with its context. Its antigen remains unknown. V was clipped by 0 bases and J by 3 bases; unmatched bases: 8. Germline V gene lookup returns CDR1 DFQATT and CDR2 SNEGSKA (reference sequence). The length of the CDR3 is 19 residues. These data come from a study of T cells after yellow fever vaccination. For the study at large: Preparing low-cell-number fractions relied on SMART-Seq v4 Ultra Low Input. Study observations and caveats: Most primary-vaccination clones reappeared after the booster (less than 98% CD4, roughly 88% CD8). Abundant contaminating clonotypes from the bulk population could appear in FACS-sorted repertoires.

They built TCR cDNA with 5'RACE template switching, a step that put in a universal primer site and UMIs. Using its own MiXCR run on the 5' RACE reads, TCRdb lists one record per CDR3 protein. The table records 550,000 to 750,000 distinct CDR3 sequences, about 13% of them present only once. The clonotype comes from a man aged 30 to 45 who received the YFV17D yellow fever vaccine. This sequence joins TRBV20-1 and TRBJ2-2, with 15 bases aligning to TRBD2. The source was PBMCs, collected on the day of the yellow fever booster vaccination. The CDR3 region is CSARDPGLAGGLHTGELFF. For the CDR3, the DNA is TGCAGTGCTAGAGACCCCGGACTAGCGGGAGGGCTCCACACCGGGGAGCTGTTTTTT.